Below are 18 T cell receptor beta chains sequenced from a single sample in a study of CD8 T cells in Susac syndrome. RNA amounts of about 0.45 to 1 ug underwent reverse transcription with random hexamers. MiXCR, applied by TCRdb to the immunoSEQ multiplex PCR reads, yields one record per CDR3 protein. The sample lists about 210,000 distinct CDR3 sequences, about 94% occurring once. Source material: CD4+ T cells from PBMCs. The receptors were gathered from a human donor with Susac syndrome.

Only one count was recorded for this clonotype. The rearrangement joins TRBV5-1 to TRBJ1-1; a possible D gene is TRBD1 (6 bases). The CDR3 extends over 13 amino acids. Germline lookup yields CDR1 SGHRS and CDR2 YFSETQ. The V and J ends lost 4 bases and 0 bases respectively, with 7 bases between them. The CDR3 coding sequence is TGCGCCAGCAGCGGGACACTGAACACTGAAGCTTTCTTT. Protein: CASSGTLNTEAFF. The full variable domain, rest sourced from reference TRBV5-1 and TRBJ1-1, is KAGVTQTPRYLIKTRGQQVTLSCSPISGHRSVSWYQQTPGQGLQFLFEYFSETQRNKGNFPGRFSGRQFSNSRSEMNVSTLELGDSALYLCASSGTLNTEAFFGQGTRLTVV.

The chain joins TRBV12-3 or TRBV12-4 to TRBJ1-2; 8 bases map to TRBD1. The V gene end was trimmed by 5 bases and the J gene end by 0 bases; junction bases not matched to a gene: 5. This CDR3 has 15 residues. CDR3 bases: TGTGCCAGCAGTGGCGACAGGGGAGCTAACTATGGCTACACCTTC. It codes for CASSGDRGANYGYTF.

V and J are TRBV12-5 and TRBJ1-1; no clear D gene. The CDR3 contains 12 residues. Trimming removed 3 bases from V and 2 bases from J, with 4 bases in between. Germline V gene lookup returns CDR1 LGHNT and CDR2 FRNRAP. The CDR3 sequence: CASGFFNTEAFF. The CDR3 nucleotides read TGTGCTAGTGGTTTCTTTAACACTGAAGCTTTCTTT.

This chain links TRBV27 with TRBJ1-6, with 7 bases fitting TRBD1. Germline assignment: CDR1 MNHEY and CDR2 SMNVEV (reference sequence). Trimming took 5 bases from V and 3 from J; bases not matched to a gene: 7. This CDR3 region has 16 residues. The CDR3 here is CASSPAGTDYNSPLHF. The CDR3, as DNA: TGTGCCAGCAGTCCCGCCGGGACAGACTATAATTCACCCCTCCACTTT.

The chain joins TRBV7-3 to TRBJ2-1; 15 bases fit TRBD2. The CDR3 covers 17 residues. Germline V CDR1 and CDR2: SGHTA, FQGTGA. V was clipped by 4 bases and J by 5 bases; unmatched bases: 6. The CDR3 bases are TGTGCCAGCAGCTCGGGACTAGCGGGGGGTGCTGACAATGAGCAGTTCTTC. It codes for CASSSGLAGGADNEQFF.

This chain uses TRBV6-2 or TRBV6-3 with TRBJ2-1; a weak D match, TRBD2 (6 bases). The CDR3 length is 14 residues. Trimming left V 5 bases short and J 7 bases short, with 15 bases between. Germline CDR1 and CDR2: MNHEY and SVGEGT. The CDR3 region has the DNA TGTGCCAGCAGTGGAGTGGGAGGAGGGAATGAGCAGTTCTTC. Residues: CASSGVGGGNEQFF.

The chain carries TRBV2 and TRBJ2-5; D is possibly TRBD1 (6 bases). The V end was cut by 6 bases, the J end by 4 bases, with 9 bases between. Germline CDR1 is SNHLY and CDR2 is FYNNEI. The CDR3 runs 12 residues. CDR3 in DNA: TGTGCCAGCAGCCCACAGGGAGAGACCCAGTACTTC. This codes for CASSPQGETQYF. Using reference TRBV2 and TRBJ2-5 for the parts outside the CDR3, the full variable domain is EPEVTQTPSHQVTQMGQEVILRCVPISNHLYFYWYRQILGQKVEFLVSFYNNEISEKSEIFDDQFSVERPDGSNFTLKIRSTKLEDSAMYFCASSPQGETQYFGPGTRLLVL.

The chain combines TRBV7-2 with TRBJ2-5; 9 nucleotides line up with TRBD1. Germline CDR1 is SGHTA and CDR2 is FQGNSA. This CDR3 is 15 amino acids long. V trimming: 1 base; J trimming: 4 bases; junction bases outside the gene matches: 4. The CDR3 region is CASSLGDRARETQYF. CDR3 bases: TGTGCCAGCAGCTTAGGGGACAGGGCAAGAGAGACCCAGTACTTC. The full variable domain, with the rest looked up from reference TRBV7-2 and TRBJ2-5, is GAGVSQSPSNKVTEKGKDVELRCDPISGHTALYWYRQSLGQGLEFLIYFQGNSAPDKSGLPSDRFSAERTGGSVSTLTIQRTQQEDSAVYLCASSLGDRARETQYFGPGTRLLVL.

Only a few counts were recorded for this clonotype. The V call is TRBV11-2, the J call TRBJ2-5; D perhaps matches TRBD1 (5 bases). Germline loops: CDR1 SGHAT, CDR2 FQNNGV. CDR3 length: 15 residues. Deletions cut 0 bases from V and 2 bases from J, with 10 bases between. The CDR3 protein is CASSLDRAGQETQYF. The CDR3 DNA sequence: TGTGCCAGCAGCTTAGATCGCGCAGGGCAAGAGACCCAGTACTTC.

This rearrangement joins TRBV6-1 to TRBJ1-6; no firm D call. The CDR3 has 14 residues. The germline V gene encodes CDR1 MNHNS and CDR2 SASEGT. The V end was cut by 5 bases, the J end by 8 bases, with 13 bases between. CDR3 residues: CASSLWGGYSPLHF. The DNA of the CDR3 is TGTGCCAGCAGTTTATGGGGTGGGTATTCACCCCTCCACTTT.

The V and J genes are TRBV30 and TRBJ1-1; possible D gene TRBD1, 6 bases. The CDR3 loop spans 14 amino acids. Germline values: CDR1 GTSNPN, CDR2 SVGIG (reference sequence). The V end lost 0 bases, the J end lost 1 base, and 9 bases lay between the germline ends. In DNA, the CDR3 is TGTGCCTGGAGTGTACTGGGGGCGAACACTGAAGCTTTCTTT. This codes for CAWSVLGANTEAFF. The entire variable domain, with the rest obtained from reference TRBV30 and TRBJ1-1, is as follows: SQTIHQWPATLVQPVGSPLSLECTVEGTSNPNLYWYRQAAGRGLQLLFYSVGIGQISSEVPQNLSASRPQDRQFILSSKKLLLSDSGFYLCAWSVLGANTEAFFGQGTRLTVV.

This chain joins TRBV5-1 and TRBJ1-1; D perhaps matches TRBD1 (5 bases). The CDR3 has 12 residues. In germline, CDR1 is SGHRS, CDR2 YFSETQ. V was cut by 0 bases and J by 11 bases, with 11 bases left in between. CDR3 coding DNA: TGCGCCAGCAGCTTGGGACAGAATGAGGCTTTCTTT. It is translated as CASSLGQNEAFF.

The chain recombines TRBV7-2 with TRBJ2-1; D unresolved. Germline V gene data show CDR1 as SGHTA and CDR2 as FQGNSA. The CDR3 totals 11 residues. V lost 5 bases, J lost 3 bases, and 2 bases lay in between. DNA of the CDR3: TGTGCCAGCAGCCGCTACAATGAGCAGTTCTTC. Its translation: CASSRYNEQFF.

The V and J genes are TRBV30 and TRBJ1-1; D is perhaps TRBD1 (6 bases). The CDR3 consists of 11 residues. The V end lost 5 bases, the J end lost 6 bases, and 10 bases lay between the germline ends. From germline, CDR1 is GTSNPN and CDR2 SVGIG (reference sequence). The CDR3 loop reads CAWFTGSEAFF. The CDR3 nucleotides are TGTGCCTGGTTTACAGGGTCTGAAGCTTTCTTT.

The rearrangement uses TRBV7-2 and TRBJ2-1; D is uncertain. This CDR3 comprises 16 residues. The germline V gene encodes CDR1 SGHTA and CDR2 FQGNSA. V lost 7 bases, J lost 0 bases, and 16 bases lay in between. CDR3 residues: CASIPTQPVSYNEQFF. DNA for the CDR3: TGTGCCAGCATTCCGACGCAGCCTGTCTCCTACAATGAGCAGTTCTTC.

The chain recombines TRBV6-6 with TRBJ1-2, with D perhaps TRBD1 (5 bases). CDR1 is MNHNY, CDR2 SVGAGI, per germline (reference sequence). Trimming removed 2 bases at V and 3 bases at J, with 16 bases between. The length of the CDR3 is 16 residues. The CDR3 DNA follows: TGTGCCAGCAGTTACGGGGACGGAGGACCGCACTATGGCTACACCTTC. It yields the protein CASSYGDGGPHYGYTF.

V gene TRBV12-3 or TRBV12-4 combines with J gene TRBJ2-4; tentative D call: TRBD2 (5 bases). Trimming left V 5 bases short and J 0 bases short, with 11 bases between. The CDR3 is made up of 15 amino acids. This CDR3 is CASSPGSQAKNIQYF. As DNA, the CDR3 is TGTGCCAGCAGTCCGGGGTCTCAAGCCAAAAACATTCAGTACTTC.

CDR3 DNA: TGTGCCAGCAGGGGGTCCTCTGGGGCCAACGTCCTGACTTTC. Translated, it gives CASRGSSGANVLTF. The chain joins TRBV5-4 to TRBJ2-6; D unclear. The CDR3 has 14 amino acids. In germline, CDR1 is SGHNT, CDR2 YYREEE (reference sequence). Trimming removed 5 bases from V and 0 bases from J, with 6 bases in between.